What follows are 8 T cell receptor beta chains derived from one specimen sequenced in a study of identical twins. In TCRdb, the 5' RACE reads were re-called with MiXCR into one record per CDR3 protein. The sample holds some 240,000 distinct CDR3 sequences; roughly a tenth are singletons and the top ten take 9% to 10%. The sequenced sample was memory T cells sorted from blood. Receptors were obtained from a man aged 45-65 years in good health.

This clonotype was counted ten times or more. The chain combines TRBV9 with TRBJ1-1; unclear D gene. CDR3 length: 16 amino acids. Trimming took off 0 bases at V and 0 bases at J, with 12 bases between the two ends. Per the germline V gene, CDR1 is SGDLS and CDR2 is YYNGEE. CDR3 loop: CASSVGPSAMNTEAFF. The DNA for the CDR3 is TGTGCCAGCAGCGTAGGCCCAAGCGCTATGAACACTGAAGCTTTCTTT.

This clonotype was observed many times. The V gene is TRBV7-2, the J gene TRBJ2-1; 9 nucleotides agree with TRBD2. In germline, CDR1 is SGHTA, CDR2 FQGNSA. V shed 4 bases and J 3 bases; nucleotides not matched to a gene: 4. The length of the CDR3 is 15 residues. CDR3 coding DNA: TGTGCCAGCAGCTCTATGACTAGCGGCTACAATGAGCAGTTCTTC. Translating it yields CASSSMTSGYNEQFF.

This clonotype was detected many times. Here the CDR3 DNA reads TGTGCCAGCAGCTATACGCCCAGGTCCCCTACCTACGAGCAGTACTTC. It encodes CASSYTPRSPTYEQYF. The chain combines TRBV7-8 with TRBJ2-7, with D unresolved. Germline V gene sequence: CDR1 SGHVS, CDR2 FQNEAQ. There are 16 residues in the CDR3. The V gene lost 4 bases and the J gene lost 2 bases, with 18 bases spanning the gap.

This clonotype appeared many times. In DNA, the CDR3 is TGTGCCAGCAGCTTGGTAGCGGGAGCTCCGTTCTTC. It translates to CASSLVAGAPFF. V gene TRBV7-2 combines with J gene TRBJ2-1; 9 bases are a match to TRBD2. The CDR3 has 12 residues. CDR1 and CDR2 from the germline V gene are SGHTA and FQGNSA. Unmatched junction bases numbered 6, after V lost 3 bases and J lost 15 bases.

Many counts were recorded for this clonotype. V usage is TRBV27 and J usage is TRBJ2-7; D is perhaps TRBD2 (6 bases). The CDR3 is made up of 15 amino acids. V lost 2 bases, J lost 2 bases, and 13 bases lay in between. The germline gives CDR1 MNHEY, CDR2 SMNVEV (reference sequence). The CDR3, as DNA: TGTGCCAGCAGTTTAATCGGCGGGACCACCTACGAGCAGTACTTC. It yields the protein CASSLIGGTTYEQYF.

The chain carries TRBV7-9 and TRBJ2-7, with D hard to call. The CDR3 length is 14 residues. With 1 base removed from V and 0 bases from J, the gap between germline ends came to 7 bases. Germline V gene lookup returns CDR1 SEHNR and CDR2 FQNEAQ (reference sequence). Here the CDR3 reads CASSLGRHSYEQYF. The CDR3 coding sequence is TGTGCCAGCAGCTTAGGACGGCACTCCTACGAGCAGTACTTC.

This clonotype was seen at least ten times. This chain uses TRBV5-1 with TRBJ2-5; TRBD1 agrees at 8 bases. The CDR3 spans 15 residues. Germline lookup yields CDR1 SGHRS and CDR2 YFSETQ. J was trimmed by 2 bases and V by 4 bases; bases with no gene match: 7. CDR3 region: CASSTGQGQQETQYF. CDR3 nucleotides: TGCGCCAGCAGCACCGGACAGGGACAACAAGAGACCCAGTACTTC.

V usage is TRBV12-3 or TRBV12-4 and J usage is TRBJ2-3; possibly TRBD1 or TRBD2 for D (6 bases each). Trimming removed 8 bases at V and 7 bases at J, with 22 bases between. This CDR3 contains 15 residues. The CDR3 sequence is CASLPGGHRVHTQYF. The CDR3 DNA follows: TGTGCCAGCCTGCCCGGGGGCCACCGGGTACATACGCAGTATTTT.